This entry concerns a single T cell receptor beta chain. This record belongs to a study of T-cell memory formation after mild COVID-19. Libraries for TCRalpha and TCRbeta carried sample barcodes and unique molecular identifiers via 5'RACE. TCRdb fed the 5' RACE reads into MiXCR, producing one record per CDR3 protein. The sample consists of 210,000 or so distinct CDR3 sequences, around 19% of them appearing once. After removal of 0 bases from V and 1 base from J, the junction contained 7 bases not matched to a gene. The CDR3 contains 17 residues. Germline loops: CDR1 MGHRA, CDR2 YSYEKL. Material for sequencing was PBMCs or a T cell subset sorted from them (not recorded which). The chain employs TRBV4-1 and TRBJ2-7; 9 bases match TRBD1. This sequence originates from an adult woman who had mild COVID-19 (a few samples of this study predate the infection). Cell type and time point are not known. The CDR3 here is CASSQDMSGTGSYEQYF. CDR3 DNA sequence: TGCGCCAGCAGCCAAGATATGTCCGGGACAGGGTCCTACGAGCAGTACTTC.